Each of the 27 T cell receptor beta chains below was sequenced from the same sample in a study of T cells after yellow fever vaccination. TCRdb independently ran MiXCR on the 5' RACE reads; one entry per CDR3 protein. The sample has a few hundred thousand distinct CDR3 sequences, roughly 8.7% seen once; the top ten hold about 3.5%. The sample consisted of CD4+ T cells sorted from PBMCs, taken 5 days after the yellow fever booster vaccination. Receptors were obtained from a man between 18 and 29 years old who received the YFV17D yellow fever vaccine.

The chain has TRBV12-1 and TRBJ1-2. TRBV12-1 is flagged as a pseudogene. This CDR3 comprises 13 residues. The CDR3 sequence is CASSSWTVYGYTF. CDR3 sequence (DNA): TGTGCCAGCAGCTCCTGGACGGTCTATGGCTACACCTTC.

A few counts support this clonotype. This rearrangement joins TRBV25-1 to TRBJ1-2; TRBD1 matches at 7 bases. V shed 3 bases, J shed 3 bases, and the junction held 10 bases outside the gene matches. CDR1 MGHDK and CDR2 SYGVNS come from the germline V gene. This CDR3 is 16 amino acids long. The CDR3 loop is CASSDHSGTDYYGYTF. In nucleotides, the CDR3 is TGTGCCAGCAGTGACCACTCCGGGACAGACTACTATGGCTACACCTTC.

This clonotype has only a few counts. V is TRBV7-2 and J is TRBJ1-6; 9 nucleotides line up with TRBD1. J lost 11 bases, V lost 5 bases, and 10 bases had no gene match. Germline V gene sequence: CDR1 SGHTA, CDR2 FQGNSA. The CDR3 has 15 residues. CDR3 protein: CASSPGTGTHAPLHF. The CDR3 region has the DNA TGTGCCAGCAGCCCTGGGACAGGGACCCACGCACCCCTCCACTTT.

This clonotype was observed many times. The rearrangement joins TRBV27 to TRBJ2-3, with D uncertain. CDR1 and CDR2 from the germline V gene are MNHEY and SMNVEV (reference sequence). The CDR3 has 14 amino acids. V lost 4 bases and J 0 bases, leaving 8 bases between the germline ends. This CDR3 reads CASSSWGSTDTQYF. The DNA of the CDR3 is TGTGCCAGCAGTTCATGGGGTAGCACAGATACGCAGTATTTT.

In its sample, this clonotype was seen many times. This chain joins TRBV5-1 and TRBJ2-5; D is perhaps TRBD2 (5 bases). The CDR3 is 13 residues long. V lost 4 bases to trimming and J lost 3 bases, with 10 bases between them. The germline V gene has CDR1 SGHRS and CDR2 YFSETQ. CDR3 DNA: TGCGCCAGCAGCCGAGGGTCAGAAGAGACCCAGTACTTC. It codes for CASSRGSEETQYF.

The chain carries TRBV4-1 and TRBJ2-2, with 7 bases that match TRBD2. The CDR3 length is 17 residues. With 6 bases clipped from V and 2 bases from J, the junction kept 12 bases outside the gene matches. From germline, CDR1 is MGHRA and CDR2 YSYEKL. The CDR3 protein is CASRPQESGVNTGELFF. In nucleotides, the CDR3 is TGCGCCAGCAGGCCGCAGGAAAGCGGGGTCAACACCGGGGAGCTGTTTTTT.

This clonotype was found a few times. The V gene is TRBV4-3, the J gene TRBJ1-1, with TRBD1 matching over 7 bases. V was clipped by 4 bases and J by 1 base; unmatched bases: 6. The length of the CDR3 is 15 residues. Germline V gene data show CDR1 as LGHNA and CDR2 as YSLEER. The CDR3 bases are TGCGCCAGCAGCCTACTAACAGGGGAGAACACTGAAGCTTTCTTT. It codes for CASSLLTGENTEAFF.

This clonotype was counted a few times. V is TRBV7-9 and J is TRBJ1-5; D gene ambiguous. Germline CDR1 reads SEHNR; CDR2 reads FQNEAQ (reference sequence). The CDR3 loop spans 13 amino acids. Trimming took off 8 bases at V and 1 base at J, with 9 bases between the two ends. The CDR3 loop reads CASAPLSNQPQHF. CDR3 in DNA: TGTGCCAGCGCCCCCTTGAGCAATCAGCCCCAGCATTTT.

The chain couples TRBV20-1 to TRBJ2-3; D possibly corresponds to TRBD2 (5 bases). Trimming removed 6 bases at V and 6 bases at J, with 16 bases between. The germline V gene encodes CDR1 DFQATT and CDR2 SNEGSKA (reference sequence). The CDR3 contains 13 residues. CDR3 sequence (DNA): TGCAGTGCCCCGGACTTAAACTCGGATACGCAGTATTTT. This gives the protein CSAPDLNSDTQYF.

The J gene is TRBJ1-2, the V gene TRBV20-1, with unresolved D. Trimming shortened V by 0 bases and J by 2 bases, and 13 bases separated the two germline ends. The CDR3 is 15 amino acids. Germline assignment: CDR1 DFQATT and CDR2 SNEGSKA (reference sequence). CDR3 sequence: CSARDPTFGNYGYTF. CDR3 nucleotide sequence: TGCAGTGCTAGAGATCCCACATTTGGCAACTATGGCTACACCTTC.

This chain joins TRBV6-2 or TRBV6-3 and TRBJ2-3, with 8 bases that match TRBD2. The CDR3 has 14 amino acids. The trim removed 6 bases at V and 5 bases at J, leaving 7 bases unmatched. CDR1 is MNHEY and CDR2 is SVGEGT in the germline V gene. CDR3: CASRAAGDVDTQYF. DNA of the CDR3: TGTGCCAGCAGGGCAGCGGGGGACGTAGATACGCAGTATTTT.

This clonotype was observed many times. This sequence joins TRBV9 and TRBJ2-5, with D possibly matching TRBD2 (6 bases). V was cut by 5 bases and J by 1 base, with 9 bases left in between. The germline V gene has CDR1 SGDLS and CDR2 YYNGEE. The CDR3 loop spans 13 amino acids. The CDR3, as DNA: TGTGCCAGCAGTGGGGACTTCCAAGAGACCCAGTACTTC. This encodes CASSGDFQETQYF.

The chain combines TRBV5-1 with TRBJ2-3; no reliable D call. Germline V lookup: CDR1 SGHRS, CDR2 YFSETQ. V lost 0 bases, J lost 4 bases, and 9 bases lay in between. This CDR3 spans 14 amino acids. The CDR3: CASSLELLSDTQYF. DNA of the CDR3: TGCGCCAGCAGCTTGGAACTATTGTCAGATACGCAGTATTTT.

The chain is built from TRBV27 and TRBJ1-6, with D perhaps TRBD1 (5 bases). V lost 6 bases, J lost 7 bases, and 19 bases lay in between. The CDR3 contains 16 residues. CDR1 is MNHEY and CDR2 is SMNVEV in the germline V gene (reference sequence). The CDR3 reads CASSDPLRGLNSPLHF. DNA of the CDR3: TGTGCCAGCAGCGATCCCCTCCGGGGCCTCAATTCACCCCTCCACTTT.

This chain uses TRBV3-1 with TRBJ1-1; 7 nucleotides line up with TRBD1. Per germline, CDR1 LGHDT and CDR2 YNNKEL (reference sequence). The CDR3 runs 12 residues. The J segment lost 10 bases and the V segment lost 4 bases, leaving 6 bases of the junction unmatched. This CDR3 is CASSPDRIGAFF. The DNA for the CDR3 is TGTGCCAGCAGCCCGGACAGGATTGGAGCTTTCTTT.

This clonotype was seen more than once but under ten times. This sequence joins TRBV4-3 and TRBJ2-5; TRBD2 aligns across 10 bases. The junction had 6 bases not matched to a gene; V was cut back by 3 bases and J by 8 bases. Looked up from germline, CDR1 is LGHNA and CDR2 is YSLEER. This CDR3 spans 14 amino acids. Here the CDR3 reads CASSHLAGEATQYF. CDR3 coding DNA: TGCGCCAGCAGCCACCTAGCGGGGGAGGCAACCCAGTACTTC.

This chain joins TRBV19 and TRBJ1-2; D possibly corresponds to TRBD1 (6 bases). Trimming stripped 9 bases from V and 4 bases from J, with 15 bases between. Germline CDR1 and CDR2: LNHDA and SQIVND (reference sequence). The CDR3 runs to 13 residues. As DNA, the CDR3 is TGTGCCAGCACCCCCCACAGGGTCTATGGCTACACCTTC. It specifies CASTPHRVYGYTF.

This clonotype was recorded at least ten times. The chain uses TRBV14 and TRBJ2-7, with a weak D call TRBD2 (5 bases). The CDR3 is 15 amino acids. With 0 bases removed from V and 2 bases from J, the gap between germline ends came to 11 bases. The germline CDR1 and CDR2 sequences are SGHDN and FVKESK. The CDR3 sequence: CASSQEIRGAYEQYV. As DNA, the CDR3 is TGTGCCAGCAGCCAAGAGATTCGGGGTGCCTACGAGCAGTACGTC.

On this clonotype itself: An end of the junction differs from the germline gene, which may be a read error. V is TRBV20-1 and J is TRBJ1-4; tentatively, D is TRBD1 (5 bases). Germline CDR1 reads DFQATT; CDR2 reads SNEGSKA (reference sequence). The CDR3 is made up of 14 amino acids. The CDR3 DNA reads as TGCAGTGCCTCTACCGGGACTTCTAAGGAAAAACTGTTTTTT. Translation: CSASTGTSKEKLFF.

V and J are TRBV12-3 or TRBV12-4 and TRBJ2-7; D is tentatively TRBD1 or TRBD2 (7 bases each). The CDR3 runs to 17 residues. V shed 5 bases and J shed 2 bases, with 22 bases lying between them. Here the CDR3 DNA reads TGTGCCAGCAGTCCACCCGGTCGACCAGGGGGGGCCTACGAGCAGTACTTC. Its translation is CASSPPGRPGGAYEQYF.

This clonotype showed up many times. The V and J genes are TRBV5-1 and TRBJ2-5, with 9 bases matching TRBD2. Germline CDR1 and CDR2: SGHRS and YFSETQ. This CDR3 contains 15 residues. J lost 1 base, V lost 1 base, and 2 bases had no gene match. In DNA form, the CDR3 reads TGCGCCAGCAGCTTGTCTAGCGGGACCCAAGAGACCCAGTACTTC. It translates to CASSLSSGTQETQYF.

This clonotype was observed a handful of times. V is TRBV7-8 and J is TRBJ1-5, with 9 bases aligning to TRBD1. Trimming removed 5 bases from V and 3 bases from J; junction bases left unmatched: 5. CDR1 and CDR2 from the germline V gene are SGHVS and FQNEAQ. The CDR3 is made up of 15 amino acids. CDR3 DNA: TGTGCCAGCAGCCTACGGACAGGGGACAATCAGCCCCAGCATTTT. Protein: CASSLRTGDNQPQHF.

The chain joins TRBV18 to TRBJ2-1; no firm D call. The CDR3 has 17 residues. CDR1 KGHSH and CDR2 LQKENI come from the germline V gene. V was shortened by 0 bases and J by 0 bases, with 12 bases between the two germline ends. The CDR3 spells CASSPPMSRSSYNEQFF. The CDR3, as DNA: TGTGCCAGCTCACCACCGATGTCCCGGAGCTCCTACAATGAGCAGTTCTTC.

The CDR3 loop reads CASSQRYEKLFF. CDR3 nucleotide sequence: TGTGCCAGCAGCCAGAGATATGAAAAACTGTTTTTT. The rearrangement uses TRBV28 and TRBJ1-4; D gene ambiguous. CDR3 size: 12 residues. Germline-derived CDR1 and CDR2 are MDHEN and SYDVKM. V was cut by 6 bases and J by 6 bases, with 8 bases left in between.

The V call is TRBV24-1, the J call TRBJ1-5, with D perhaps TRBD1 (5 bases). V shed 1 base and J shed 2 bases, with 17 bases lying between them. CDR1 and CDR2 from the germline V gene are KGHDR and SFDVKD. The CDR3 has 18 amino acids. In DNA, the CDR3 is TGTGCCACCAGTGATTTTCCCCGGGGCTCGGGGGGCAATCAGCCCCAGCATTTT. It encodes CATSDFPRGSGGNQPQHF.

This clonotype was picked up many times. The chain recombines TRBV4-2 with TRBJ2-1; 9 bases agree with TRBD2. V dropped 1 base and J dropped 4; count of bases not matched to a gene: 8. The CDR3 totals 17 residues. Germline V lookup: CDR1 LGHNA, CDR2 YNFKEQ. The CDR3 DNA is TGTGCCAGCAGCCAAGGCCATAGCGGGGGCCCGTACAATGAGCAGTTCTTC. Protein product: CASSQGHSGGPYNEQFF.

The rearrangement links TRBV12-5 to TRBJ2-3, with D perhaps TRBD2 (5 bases). With 0 bases removed from V and 2 bases from J, the gap between germline ends came to 12 bases. CDR3 size: 16 residues. CDR1 and CDR2 (germline): LGHNT, FRNRAP. The CDR3 reads CASGLVLGSTTDTQYF. The CDR3 nucleotides read TGTGCTAGTGGTTTGGTACTAGGGTCAACCACAGATACGCAGTATTTT.